This T cell receptor beta chain was profiled in a study of Tregs in tolerant kidney transplant recipients. As for the study in general: Sorting of CD4+CD25+CD127- cells followed roughly 3-day belatacept mixed lymphocyte reactions, sometimes with roughly five-day graft donor restimulation. Recipient cells were told from donor cells by antibody staining. Whole-study findings and limits: The small number of patients limits these findings pending further validation.

The protocol was immunoSEQ multiplex PCR, while the TCRdb copy is restricted to in-frame clones and leaves out a portion. The data hold fewer than 45,000 clones, with 95% to 96% observed a single time. As for this clone: Its antigen is unidentified.

J gave up 5 bases and V 2 bases, and 12 bases lay outside the gene matches. The CDR3 length is 19 residues. The germline V gene has CDR1 SGHAT and CDR2 FQNNGV. The sample was Tregs from blood cultured with allogeneic cells. This TCR was recovered from a human donor in good health. This chain uses TRBV11-2 with TRBJ2-2; 12 nucleotides line up with TRBD2. The CDR3 sequence: CASSLQGGRLAGETGELFF. The CDR3 nucleotides are TGTGCCAGCAGCTTACAGGGGGGGAGACTAGCGGGAGAAACCGGGGAGCTGTTTTTT.